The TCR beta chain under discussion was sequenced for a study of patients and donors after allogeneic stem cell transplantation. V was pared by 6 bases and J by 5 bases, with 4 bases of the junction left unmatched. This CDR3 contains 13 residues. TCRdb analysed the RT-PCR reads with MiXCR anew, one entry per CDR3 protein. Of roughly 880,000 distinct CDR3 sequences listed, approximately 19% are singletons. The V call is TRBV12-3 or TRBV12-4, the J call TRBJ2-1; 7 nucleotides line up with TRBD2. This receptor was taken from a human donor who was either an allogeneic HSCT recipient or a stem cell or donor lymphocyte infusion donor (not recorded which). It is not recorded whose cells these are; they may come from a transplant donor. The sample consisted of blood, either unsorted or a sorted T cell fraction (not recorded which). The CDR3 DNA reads TGTGCCAGCAGCACTGGACTAGACAATGAGCAGTTCTTC. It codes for CASSTGLDNEQFF.